The rows below give T cell receptor beta chains drawn from one sample of a study of T cell changes during pregnancy in multiple sclerosis. Libraries were prepared by immunoSEQ multiplex PCR; TCRdb keeps only in-frame clonotypes and omits some of them. The profile covers tens of thousands of clones, with about 90% appearing a single time and over 7.5% taken by the ten largest. Specimen: peripheral blood, collected after pregnancy. These receptors all stem from a female donor in good health, enrolled as a control in a pregnancy study. CDR3s include the opening cysteine and the closing phenylalanine or tryptophan. Each record gives: CDR3 DNA, CDR3 protein, clone size, D gene, V gene, J gene. The D gene is left open where the match is weak. Expanded clones are given a class, and other clones once, few, many or no size at all.

CDR3nt: TGCGCCAGCAGCCAAGATGTACAGGGGGCGGGGGGCTACACCTTC
CDR3aa: CASSQDVQGAGGYTF
abundance: .
d_gene: TRBD1
v_gene: TRBV4-3
j_gene: TRBJ1-2

CDR3nt: TGTGCCAGCAGCTTAGTTGCGGGAGTAGACAATGAGCAGTTCTTC
CDR3aa: CASSLVAGVDNEQFF
abundance: .
d_gene: TRBD2
v_gene: TRBV7-2
j_gene: TRBJ2-1

CDR3nt: TGTGCCAGCAGCTTGGGACTAGCCAAAAACATTCAGTACTTC
CDR3aa: CASSLGLAKNIQYF
abundance: .
d_gene: .
v_gene: TRBV7-2
j_gene: TRBJ2-4

CDR3nt: TGTGCCAGCAGCTTGATTCCTAGCGGGGGGTCCGGAGATACGCAGTATTTT
CDR3aa: CASSLIPSGGSGDTQYF
abundance: .
d_gene: TRBD2
v_gene: TRBV5-5
j_gene: TRBJ2-3

CDR3nt: TGTGCCAGCAGTGTCCGGGACAGGGGTGCCGGGGAGCTGTTTTTT
CDR3aa: CASSVRDRGAGELFF
abundance: .
d_gene: TRBD1
v_gene: TRBV6-1
j_gene: TRBJ2-2

CDR3nt: TGTGCCATCAGTGAGTCGGTACTAGCGGGAGGAGGCGGGGAGCTGTTTTTT
CDR3aa: CAISESVLAGGGGELFF
abundance: .
d_gene: TRBD2
v_gene: TRBV10-3
j_gene: TRBJ2-2

CDR3nt: TGTGCCTGGGACAGGGGGCTAGGAAACACCATATATTTT
CDR3aa: CAWDRGLGNTIYF
abundance: .
d_gene: TRBD1
v_gene: TRBV30
j_gene: TRBJ1-3

CDR3nt: TGTGCCAGCTACGGAGTTCTTAGCACAGATACGCAGTATTTT
CDR3aa: CASYGVLSTDTQYF
abundance: .
d_gene: .
v_gene: TRBV2
j_gene: TRBJ2-3

CDR3nt: TGTGCCAGTAGTATAGATAGAGGAGATACGCAGTATTTT
CDR3aa: CASSIDRGDTQYF
abundance: .
d_gene: .
v_gene: TRBV19
j_gene: TRBJ2-3

CDR3nt: TGCGCCAGCAGTGGGACTAGCCTCTTCAATGAGCAGTTCTTC
CDR3aa: CASSGTSLFNEQFF
abundance: .
d_gene: TRBD2
v_gene: TRBV5-1
j_gene: TRBJ2-1

CDR3nt: TGCGCCAGCAGCTTGGGACTAGTGGGTTTGGATACGCAGTATTTT
CDR3aa: CASSLGLVGLDTQYF
abundance: .
d_gene: .
v_gene: TRBV5-1
j_gene: TRBJ2-3

CDR3nt: TGTGCCAGCAGTCCGCGACAGGGTGGGACCGGGGAGCTGTTTTTT
CDR3aa: CASSPRQGGTGELFF
abundance: .
d_gene: TRBD1
v_gene: TRBV6-1
j_gene: TRBJ2-2

CDR3nt: TGTGCCAGCTGGGACAGGGGGGATCAGCCCCAGCATTTT
CDR3aa: CASWDRGDQPQHF
abundance: .
d_gene: TRBD1
v_gene: TRBV6-1
j_gene: TRBJ1-5

CDR3nt: TGTGCCAGCAGTCCCGGGACAGGTCGGACTGAAGCTTTCTTT
CDR3aa: CASSPGTGRTEAFF
abundance: .
d_gene: TRBD1
v_gene: TRBV28
j_gene: TRBJ1-1

CDR3nt: TGTGCCAGCAGCCAAGATCAAAGGGGAACCTCCTACGAGCAGTACTTC
CDR3aa: CASSQDQRGTSYEQYF
abundance: once
d_gene: .
v_gene: TRBV4-2
j_gene: TRBJ2-7

CDR3nt: TGTGCCAGCAGTCTCCAAGAGACCCAGTACTTC
CDR3aa: CASSLQETQYF
abundance: .
d_gene: .
v_gene: TRBV11-3
j_gene: TRBJ2-5

CDR3nt: TGTGCCAGCAGCATGGACAGTTACAATGAGCAGTTCTTC
CDR3aa: CASSMDSYNEQFF
abundance: .
d_gene: .
v_gene: TRBV7-8
j_gene: TRBJ2-1

CDR3nt: TGTGCCTGGACCCCGCCTGGCAGGGACTACGAGCAGTACTTC
CDR3aa: CAWTPPGRDYEQYF
abundance: .
d_gene: .
v_gene: TRBV30
j_gene: TRBJ2-7

CDR3nt: TGTGCCAGCAGTTATAAAGGACTAGCGGTAAACAATGAGCAGTTCTTC
CDR3aa: CASSYKGLAVNNEQFF
abundance: .
d_gene: TRBD2
v_gene: TRBV27
j_gene: TRBJ2-1

CDR3nt: TGTGCCATCAGTGGACAGAAGTCGCCCTACGAGCAGTACTTC
CDR3aa: CAISGQKSPYEQYF
abundance: few
d_gene: .
v_gene: TRBV10-3
j_gene: TRBJ2-7

CDR3nt: TGCGCCAGCAGCCAAGGACTAGCGGGGCCCACCGGGGAGCTGTTTTTT
CDR3aa: CASSQGLAGPTGELFF
abundance: once
d_gene: TRBD2
v_gene: TRBV4-1
j_gene: TRBJ2-2

CDR3nt: TGCGCCAGCAGCTTGGTACAGGGCGCGAACACTGAAGCTTTCTTT
CDR3aa: CASSLVQGANTEAFF
abundance: .
d_gene: .
v_gene: TRBV5-1
j_gene: TRBJ1-1

CDR3nt: TGTGCCTCCCAGGGGACCCTCTCTGGGGCCAACGTCCTGACTTTC
CDR3aa: CASQGTLSGANVLTF
abundance: .
d_gene: .
v_gene: TRBV30
j_gene: TRBJ2-6

CDR3nt: TGTGCCAGCAGCTTGGCGGGGAGGGGCGCGAGGGCTGAAGCTTTCTTT
CDR3aa: CASSLAGRGARAEAFF
abundance: .
d_gene: .
v_gene: TRBV5-4
j_gene: TRBJ1-1

CDR3nt: TGCGCCAGCAGCCAAGCTGGGGCAGGGGGCACCGGGGAGCTGTTTTTT
CDR3aa: CASSQAGAGGTGELFF
abundance: .
d_gene: TRBD1
v_gene: TRBV4-3
j_gene: TRBJ2-2

CDR3nt: TGTGCCAGCAGCGATGGAGGTGGTGGCTACACCTTC
CDR3aa: CASSDGGGGYTF
abundance: .
d_gene: .
v_gene: TRBV6-1
j_gene: TRBJ1-2

CDR3nt: TGTGCCAGCAGCCAAGAAAGAAGCCAGACGGGTTGGCCCCAGCATTTT
CDR3aa: CASSQERSQTGWPQHF
abundance: few
d_gene: .
v_gene: TRBV14
j_gene: TRBJ1-5

CDR3nt: TGTGCCAGCAGCTTGGGACTTAACACTGAAGCTTTCTTT
CDR3aa: CASSLGLNTEAFF
abundance: few
d_gene: .
v_gene: TRBV14
j_gene: TRBJ1-1

CDR3nt: TGTGCTAGTGGTTTGGACAGGGGGCGGACCGGGGAGCTGTTTTTT
CDR3aa: CASGLDRGRTGELFF
abundance: .
d_gene: TRBD1
v_gene: TRBV12-5
j_gene: TRBJ2-2

CDR3nt: TGTGCCAGCAGCTTACTAAACACTGAAGCTTTCTTT
CDR3aa: CASSLLNTEAFF
abundance: .
d_gene: .
v_gene: TRBV7-8
j_gene: TRBJ1-1